Following are 3 T cell receptor beta chains from one sample sequenced in a study of blood T cell repertoires in COVID-19. Repertoires were generated with immunoSEQ multiplex PCR, while TCRdb's copy carries only in-frame clones and drops some. The sample lists 150,000 or so clones; roughly 84% were seen once. Sequencing used peripheral blood. The origin of the receptors is a man aged 60 to 75 with COVID-19, enrolled during active disease.

V is TRBV12-5 and J is TRBJ2-3; the match to TRBD2 covers 10 bases. This CDR3 contains 16 residues. The germline gives CDR1 LGHNT, CDR2 FRNRAP. V dropped 2 bases and J dropped 2; count of bases not matched to a gene: 4. The CDR3 sequence: CASGLILAGFTDTQYF. The CDR3 DNA reads TGTGCTAGTGGTTTGATACTAGCGGGATTCACAGATACGCAGTATTTT.

This clone occurred once. J is TRBJ1-1 and V is TRBV7-9; TRBD1 agrees at 8 bases. This CDR3 spans 14 amino acids. V shed 4 bases and J 1 base; nucleotides not matched to a gene: 2. The V gene's germline CDR1 is SEHNR and CDR2 FQNEAQ (reference sequence). CDR3 sequence reads: CASSSTGENTEAFF. CDR3 coding DNA: TGTGCCAGCAGCTCGACAGGGGAGAACACTGAAGCTTTCTTT.

The rearrangement joins TRBV5-1 to TRBJ2-1; the match to TRBD1 covers 8 bases. This CDR3 region has 16 residues. V was clipped by 3 bases and J by 8 bases; unmatched bases: 13. Looked up from germline, CDR1 is SGHRS and CDR2 is YFSETQ. The CDR3 loop is CASSSSRDRRVDEQFF. The CDR3 DNA reads TGCGCCAGCAGCTCGAGCCGGGACAGGAGAGTCGATGAGCAGTTCTTC.